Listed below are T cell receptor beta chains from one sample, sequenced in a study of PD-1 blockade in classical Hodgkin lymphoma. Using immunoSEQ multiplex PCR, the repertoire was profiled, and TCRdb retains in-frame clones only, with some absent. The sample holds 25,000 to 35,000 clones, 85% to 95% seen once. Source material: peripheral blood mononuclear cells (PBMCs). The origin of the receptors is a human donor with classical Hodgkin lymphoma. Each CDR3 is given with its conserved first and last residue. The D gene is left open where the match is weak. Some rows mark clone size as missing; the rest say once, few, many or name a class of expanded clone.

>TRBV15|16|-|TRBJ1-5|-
TGTGCCACCAGCAGAGATTATGACACGAGCAATCAGCCCCAGCATTTT
CATSRDYDTSNQPQHF
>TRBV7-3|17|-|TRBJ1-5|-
TGTGCCAGCAGCGCTGGGGTGGAGCTCTATAGCAATCAGCCCCAGCATTTT
CASSAGVELYSNQPQHF
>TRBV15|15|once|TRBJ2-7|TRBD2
TGTGCCACCAGCAGAGATACAGGACTAGCACTCGAGCAGTACTTC
CATSRDTGLALEQYF
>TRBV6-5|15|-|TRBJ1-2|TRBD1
TGTGCCAGCAGTTTTCTCCGGGACAGGGCCAGCGGCTACACCTTC
CASSFLRDRASGYTF
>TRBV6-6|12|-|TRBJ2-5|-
TGTGCCAGCAGTTACCCCCAAGAGACCCAGTACTTC
CASSYPQETQYF
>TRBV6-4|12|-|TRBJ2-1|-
TGTGCCAGCAGTGACTCAAAGAGGGCTCAGTTCTTC
CASSDSKRAQFF
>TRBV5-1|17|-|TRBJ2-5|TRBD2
TGCGCCAGCAGCAAGGTCCCCTTCCGGGAGGCGGGTGAGACCCAGTACTTC
CASSKVPFREAGETQYF
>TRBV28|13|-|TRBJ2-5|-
TGTGCCAGCAGTTTCGGGGGCGGGGAGACCCAGTACTTC
CASSFGGGETQYF
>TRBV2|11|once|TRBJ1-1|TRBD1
TGTGCCAGCAGGGGACAGGGGCATGCTTTCTTT
CASRGQGHAFF
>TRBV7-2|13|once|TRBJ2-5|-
TGTGCCAGCAGCTTCAGGGTGGGAGAGACCCAGTACTTC
CASSFRVGETQYF
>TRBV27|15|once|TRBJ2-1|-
TGTGCCAGCAGAGGGGGTGTAGCGGCCAACAATGAGCAGTTCTTC
CASRGGVAANNEQFF
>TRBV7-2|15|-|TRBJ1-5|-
TGTGCCAGCAGCACACAGTCCGGGGGCAATCAGCCCCAGCATTTT
CASSTQSGGNQPQHF
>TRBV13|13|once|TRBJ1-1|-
TGTGCCAGCAGCTTTGACAGAAACACTGAAGCTTTCTTT
CASSFDRNTEAFF
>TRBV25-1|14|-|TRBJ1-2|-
TGTGCCAGCAGTGAGGACATTCGGGACTATGGCTACACCTTC
CASSEDIRDYGYTF
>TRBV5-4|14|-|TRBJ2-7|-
TGTGCCAGCAGCTTGTACGGACCCTCCTACGAGCAGTACTTC
CASSLYGPSYEQYF
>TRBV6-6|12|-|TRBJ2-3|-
TGTGCCAGCAGTTACTCGGGGGATACGCAGTATTTT
CASSYSGDTQYF
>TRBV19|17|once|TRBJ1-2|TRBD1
TGTGCCAGTAGTATCCAATACGGGACAGGGAAAGAAAATGGCTACACCTTC
CASSIQYGTGKENGYTF
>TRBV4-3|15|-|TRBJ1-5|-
TGCGCCAGCAGCCAAGATTTACAGGGCTGGCAGCCCCAGCATTTT
CASSQDLQGWQPQHF
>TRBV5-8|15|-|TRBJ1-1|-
TGTGCCAGCAGCTTGGCGGCAGGGAGAGCGACTGAAGCTTTCTTT
CASSLAAGRATEAFF
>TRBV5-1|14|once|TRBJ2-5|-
TGCGCCAGCAGCTTGCAGGTAAACCAAGAGACCCAGTACTTC
CASSLQVNQETQYF
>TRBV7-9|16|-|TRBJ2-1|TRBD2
TGTGCCAGCAGCCGCAGCCCGGGACTAGCGTTCGATGAGCAGTTCTTC
CASSRSPGLAFDEQFF
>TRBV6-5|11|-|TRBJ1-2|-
TGTGCCAGCCTATCGAACTATGGCTACACCTTC
CASLSNYGYTF
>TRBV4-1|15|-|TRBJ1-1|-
TGCGCCAGCAGCCCCTGGGGGGGCCTGAACACTGAAGCTTTCTTT
CASSPWGGLNTEAFF
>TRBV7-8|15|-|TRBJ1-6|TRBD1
TGTGCCAGCAGCCCCGGGACAGAGTATAATTCACCCCTCCACTTT
CASSPGTEYNSPLHF
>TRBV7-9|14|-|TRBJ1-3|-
TGTGCCCCGTCCCGCAGGGACTCTGGAAACACCATATATTTT
CAPSRRDSGNTIYF